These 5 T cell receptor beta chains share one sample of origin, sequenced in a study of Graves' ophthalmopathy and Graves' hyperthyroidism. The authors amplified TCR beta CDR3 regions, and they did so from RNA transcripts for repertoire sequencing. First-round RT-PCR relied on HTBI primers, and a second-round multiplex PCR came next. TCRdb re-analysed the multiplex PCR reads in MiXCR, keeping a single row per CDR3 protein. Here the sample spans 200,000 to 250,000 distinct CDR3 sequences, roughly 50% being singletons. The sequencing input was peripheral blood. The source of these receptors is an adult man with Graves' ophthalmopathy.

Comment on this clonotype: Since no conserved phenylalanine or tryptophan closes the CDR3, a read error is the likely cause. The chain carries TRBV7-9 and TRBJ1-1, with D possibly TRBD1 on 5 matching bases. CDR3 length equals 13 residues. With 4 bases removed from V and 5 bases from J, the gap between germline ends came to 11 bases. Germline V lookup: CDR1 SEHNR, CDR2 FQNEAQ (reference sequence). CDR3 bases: TGTGCCAGCAGCTCCATCTGGGGGACTGAAGCTTTCCTT. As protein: CASSSIWGTEAFL.

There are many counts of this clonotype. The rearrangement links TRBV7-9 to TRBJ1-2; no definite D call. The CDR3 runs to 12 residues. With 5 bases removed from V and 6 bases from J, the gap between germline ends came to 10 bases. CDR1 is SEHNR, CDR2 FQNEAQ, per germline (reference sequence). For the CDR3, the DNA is TGTGCCAGCAGCCCGCGCGGGGATGGCTACACCTTC. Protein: CASSPRGDGYTF.

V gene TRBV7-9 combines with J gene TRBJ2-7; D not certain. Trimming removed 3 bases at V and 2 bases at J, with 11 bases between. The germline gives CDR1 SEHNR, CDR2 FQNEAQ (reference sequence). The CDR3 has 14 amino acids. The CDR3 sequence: CASSFLYNPYEQYF. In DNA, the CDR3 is TGTGCCAGCAGCTTCCTGTACAACCCCTACGAGCAGTACTTC.

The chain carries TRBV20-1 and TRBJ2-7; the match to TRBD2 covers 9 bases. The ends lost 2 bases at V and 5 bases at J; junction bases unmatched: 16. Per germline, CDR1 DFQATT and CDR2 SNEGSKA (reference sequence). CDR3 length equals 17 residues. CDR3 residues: CSARTLSGSISLHEQYF. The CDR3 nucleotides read TGCAGTGCTAGAACCCTTAGCGGGAGTATTTCCCTTCACGAGCAGTACTTC.

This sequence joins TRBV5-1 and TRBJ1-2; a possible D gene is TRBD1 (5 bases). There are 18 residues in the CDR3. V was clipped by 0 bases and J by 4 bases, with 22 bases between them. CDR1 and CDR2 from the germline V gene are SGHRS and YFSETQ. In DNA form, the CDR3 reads TGCGCCAGCAGCTTGGCCACCGGGGATCCGACAGCCACCTATGGCTACACCTTC. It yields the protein CASSLATGDPTATYGYTF.